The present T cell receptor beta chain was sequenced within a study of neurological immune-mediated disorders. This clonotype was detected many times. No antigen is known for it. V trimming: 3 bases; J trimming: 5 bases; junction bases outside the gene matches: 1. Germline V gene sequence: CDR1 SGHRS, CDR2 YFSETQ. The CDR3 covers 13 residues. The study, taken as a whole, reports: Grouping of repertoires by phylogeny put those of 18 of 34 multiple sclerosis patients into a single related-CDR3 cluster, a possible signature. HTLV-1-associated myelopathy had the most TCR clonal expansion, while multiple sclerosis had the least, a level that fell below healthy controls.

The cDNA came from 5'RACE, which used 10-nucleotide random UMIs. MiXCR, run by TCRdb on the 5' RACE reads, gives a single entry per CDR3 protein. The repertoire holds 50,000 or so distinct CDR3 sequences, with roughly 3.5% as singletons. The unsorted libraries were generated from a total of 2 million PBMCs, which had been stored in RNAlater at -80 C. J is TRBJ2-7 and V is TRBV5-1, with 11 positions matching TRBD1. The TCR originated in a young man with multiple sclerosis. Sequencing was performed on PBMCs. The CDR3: CASSWDRGDEQYF. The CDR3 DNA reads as TGCGCCAGCAGCTGGGACAGGGGGGACGAGCAGTACTTC.